The source of this T cell receptor beta chain is a study of blood T cell repertoires in COVID-19. This clone appeared a few times. Using immunoSEQ multiplex PCR, the repertoire was profiled, and TCRdb retains in-frame clones only, with some absent. The table shows around 320,000 clones, with approximately 85% occurring only once. The TCR sequence derives from a human donor in a cohort sampled during active COVID-19. Sequencing was done on a sample of peripheral blood.

The CDR3 region has the DNA TGTGCCAGCAGTTATGGGGGCTCTAACTATGGCTACACCTTC. Protein product: CASSYGGSNYGYTF. V and J are TRBV27 and TRBJ1-2, with D tentatively TRBD1 (6 bases). Germline values: CDR1 MNHEY, CDR2 SMNVEV (reference sequence). This CDR3 spans 14 amino acids. V was cut by 4 bases and J by 0 bases, with 9 bases left in between.